This T cell receptor beta chain was recorded in a study of blood T cell repertoires in COVID-19. Produced via immunoSEQ multiplex PCR; TCRdb's table is partial and in-frame only. The sample comprises almost 55,000 clones, approximately 89% of which are singletons, and about 3% rests with the top ten. The source material was peripheral blood. The TCR sequence derives from a human donor in a cohort sampled during active COVID-19.

Here the CDR3 DNA reads TGTGCCTGGACGGGGGGTTTGGGCACAGATACGCAGTATTTT. Its protein product is CAWTGGLGTDTQYF. J is TRBJ2-3 and V is TRBV30; TRBD2 matches at 7 bases. With V trimmed by 4 bases and J by 1 base, 5 bases remained unmatched. The CDR3 length is 14 residues. Germline-derived CDR1 and CDR2 are GTSNPN and SVGIG (reference sequence).